This T cell receptor beta chain was obtained from a study of CD8 T cells in Susac syndrome. The authors carried out high-throughput sequencing of TCR beta. They applied it to CD8+ and CD4+ T cells obtained from blood. The control group consisted of healthy donors matched for age and sex. Negative isolation yielded the CD8+ and CD4+ T cells, while FACS enriched the TEMRA cells. The RNA, about 0.45 to 1 ug, was put through reverse transcription using random hexamers. Across 54 Vbeta and 13 Jbeta, immunoSEQ multiplex PCR amplified TCR beta CDR3. TCRdb used MiXCR to reprocess the immunoSEQ multiplex PCR reads, holding one entry per CDR3 protein. The repertoire consists of more than 70,000 distinct CDR3 sequences, with approximately 92% occurring once and the leading ten covering 0.25% to 0.4%. Trimming took off 11 bases at V and 1 base at J, with 8 bases between the two ends. Germline V gives CDR1 SEHNR, CDR2 FQNEAQ (reference sequence). There are 11 residues in the CDR3.

This sequence originates from a human donor in good health. The sequenced sample was CD8+ T cells from PBMCs. The J gene is TRBJ1-1, the V gene TRBV7-9; D remains unclear. As DNA, the CDR3 is TGTGCCGATGAGGAGAACACTGAAGCTTTCTTT. It specifies CADEENTEAFF.